The table lists the clone carrying this TCR beta chain with a few counts. The antigen is unknown. The sample belongs to a study of molecular identifiers for immune sequencing clone quantification. Study-level background: Across replicate runs, RNA obtained from approximately 20,000 or 100,000 naive CD8 cells was divided into five, with four undergoing sequencing.

TCRdb passed the PCR reads through MiXCR, listing each CDR3 protein once. The profile shows about 100,000 distinct CDR3 sequences, roughly 38% of them singletons. The CDR3 is made up of 15 amino acids. The V end lost 0 bases, the J end lost 3 bases, and 11 bases lay between the germline ends. Germline V gives CDR1 LGHDT, CDR2 YNNKEL (reference sequence). General study points: Identical TCR molecules can share a barcode, and this sharing could underestimate highly expanded clone sizes.

Sequencing was carried out using naive CD8+ T cells from blood, with Jurkat cell RNA spiked in. Subset reported: FACS-sorted CD8+CD4-CCR7+CD45RA+ naive T cells. The TCR originated in a human donor in good health. Some libraries in this study had Jurkat cell RNA spiked in. The V and J genes are TRBV3-1 and TRBJ1-1; D is uncertain. CDR3 bases: TGTGCCAGCAGCCAAGAGATCGGGCCGCACACTGAAGCTTTCTTT. Translating gives CASSQEIGPHTEAFF.